This T cell receptor (beta chain) appears in the sequencing data of a study of T cell responses to AZD1222 COVID-19 vaccine. Worth noting for this clone: No antigen is known for it.

Only in-frame clones appear in the TCRdb table, and some are missing; sequencing was by immunoSEQ multiplex PCR. Among roughly 180,000 clones listed, around 90% were seen once. Germline CDR1 SNHLY, CDR2 FYNNEI. CDR3 length: 16 amino acids. Between the trimmed V and J ends, which lost 6 bases and 3 bases, there was a span of 17 bases. General study results and limits: Researchers report vaccine-associated CD4 TCRs spanning spike, with dominance at 160-218 and 743-854. The breadth and depth of Spike-specific TCRs increased once two AZD1222 doses had been given. Nearly half of spike-specific TCRs reportedly go after variant regions that carry no mutations. There were repertoire samples only from the period after the peak T cell response.

Source: peripheral blood, taken on day 0 of AZD1222 vaccination. The receptor was isolated from an adult in good health. The V and J genes are TRBV2 and TRBJ1-4; D not resolved. The CDR3 reads CASSRLIGAANEKLFF. For the CDR3, the DNA is TGTGCCAGCAGCCGGCTGATAGGCGCTGCTAATGAAAAACTGTTTTTT.